The 28 T cell receptor beta chains given below trace back to one sample, sequenced in a study of T cells in Graves' hyperthyroidism and ophthalmopathy. The TCR beta CDR3 regions underwent amplification using RNA transcripts as the source. With the HTBI primer set, the TCR CDR3 went through a first round of RT-PCR. TCRdb processed the multiplex PCR reads anew with MiXCR; each CDR3 protein has one entry. The sample has about 560,000 distinct CDR3 sequences, 16% seen once. Sequencing was done on a sample of blood. Receptor source: a young woman with Graves' hyperthyroidism.

The DNA for the CDR3 is TGTGCCAGTAGTGCTGAGACTACCCTTAAAAACATTCAGTACTTC. This translates into CASSAETTLKNIQYF. This sequence joins TRBV19 and TRBJ2-4, with D possibly being TRBD2 (5 bases). The length of the CDR3 is 15 residues. Germline assignment: CDR1 LNHDA and CDR2 SQIVND (reference sequence). V lost 5 bases and J 4 bases, leaving 15 bases between the germline ends. The entire variable domain, with the rest obtained from reference TRBV19 and TRBJ2-4, is as follows: DGGITQSPKYLFRKEGQNVTLSCEQNLNHDAMYWYRQDPGQGLRLIYYSQIVNDFQKGDIAEGYSVSREKKESFPLTVTSAQKNPTAFYLCASSAETTLKNIQYFGAGTRLSVL.

The CDR3 nucleotides are TGTGCCAGCAGCCGCAATTCCGAAGGGAACACCATATATTTT. This sequence encodes CASSRNSEGNTIYF. J is TRBJ1-3 and V is TRBV3-1; D is unresolved. This CDR3 is built from 14 residues. Germline V CDR1 and CDR2: LGHDT, YNNKEL (reference sequence). V lost 4 bases and J 7 bases, leaving 14 bases between the germline ends.

This clonotype appeared many times. J is TRBJ2-7 and V is TRBV29-1; D tentatively fits TRBD1 or TRBD2 (5 bases each). From germline, CDR1 is SQVTM and CDR2 ANQGSEA. The CDR3 loop spans 15 amino acids. The V end lost 4 bases, the J end lost 9 bases, and 25 bases lay between the germline ends. The chain's CDR3 is CSVGPDGTELRGQYF. In DNA form, the CDR3 reads TGCAGCGTTGGACCCGACGGGACGGAGCTCCGGGGGCAGTACTTC.

The rearrangement uses TRBV6-1 and TRBJ1-4; the D is unclear. V was trimmed by 7 bases and J by 10 bases, leaving 13 bases between them. Germline V lookup: CDR1 MNHNS, CDR2 SASEGT. The CDR3 loop spans 12 amino acids. The CDR3 protein is CASTPTLGKLFF. The DNA of the CDR3 is TGTGCCAGCACCCCGACGCTGGGAAAACTGTTTTTT.

Ten or more counts support this clonotype. J is TRBJ2-7 and V is TRBV7-2, with 14 bases lining up with TRBD2. Per the germline V gene, CDR1 is SGHTA and CDR2 is FQGNSA. This CDR3 has 17 amino acids. V shed 2 bases and J 6 bases; nucleotides not matched to a gene: 9. Here the CDR3 reads CASSLTGTSGRAVEQYF. The CDR3 bases are TGTGCCAGCAGCTTAACCGGGACTAGCGGGAGAGCTGTCGAGCAGTACTTC.

This chain joins TRBV11-2 and TRBJ1-3; no clear D gene. V gave up 6 bases and J gave up 7 bases, with 16 bases separating them. Germline loops: CDR1 SGHAT, CDR2 FQNNGV. The CDR3 is 14 residues long. DNA for the CDR3: TGTGCCAGCAGTCAAGGCGGCCTATGGAACACCATATATTTT. Translated: CASSQGGLWNTIYF.

The chain has TRBV7-9 and TRBJ2-5; perhaps TRBD2 as D (6 bases). This CDR3 has 15 residues. Germline V gene lookup returns CDR1 SEHNR and CDR2 FQNEAQ (reference sequence). V lost 8 bases and J 2 bases, leaving 18 bases between the germline ends. CDR3 in amino acids: CASSPAGSSQETQYF. CDR3 bases: TGTGCCAGCTCACCTGCCGGGAGCTCACAAGAGACCCAGTACTTC.

The chain joins TRBV6-5 to TRBJ1-1; no firm D call. The CDR3 spans 14 residues. V shed 0 bases and J shed 0 bases, with 5 bases lying between them. Germline CDR1 reads MNHEY; CDR2 reads SVGAGI. Here the CDR3 reads CASSYSSMNTEAFF. In DNA, the CDR3 is TGTGCCAGCAGTTACTCGAGTATGAACACTGAAGCTTTCTTT.

This clonotype was seen ten or more times. The chain links TRBV6-6 to TRBJ2-7; D is undetermined. The V end lost 2 bases, the J end lost 5 bases, and 16 bases lay between the germline ends. The germline V gene has CDR1 MNHNY and CDR2 SVGAGI (reference sequence). The CDR3 covers 15 residues. CDR3 sequence: CASSYAAKRRDEQYF. The CDR3 bases are TGTGCCAGCAGTTACGCTGCTAAGAGGCGAGACGAGCAGTACTTC.

This clonotype was found many times. The chain recombines TRBV5-1 with TRBJ1-2; 9 positions agree with TRBD1. Germline V lookup: CDR1 SGHRS, CDR2 YFSETQ. The CDR3 runs to 16 residues. The V and J ends lost 5 bases and 1 base, in that order; junction bases with no gene match: 9. The CDR3 nucleotides read TGCGCCAGCAGATTATTACCGACAGGGGGTAACTATGGCTACACCTTC. It yields the protein CASRLLPTGGNYGYTF.

The sample holds many counts of this clonotype. The chain recombines TRBV28 with TRBJ2-5, with 11 bases aligning to TRBD2. Looked up from germline, CDR1 is MDHEN and CDR2 is SYDVKM. V was clipped by 4 bases and J by 5 bases; unmatched bases: 0. This CDR3 is built from 13 residues. CDR3 nucleotides: TGTGCCAGCAGTTCTAGCGGGAGGGAGACCCAGTACTTC. Translating it yields CASSSSGRETQYF.

This chain uses TRBV20-1 with TRBJ2-3; the match to TRBD1 covers 12 bases. The CDR3 is made up of 15 amino acids. CDR1 and CDR2 from the germline V gene are DFQATT and SNEGSKA (reference sequence). J was trimmed by 1 base and V by 6 bases; bases with no gene match: 5. The CDR3 DNA follows: TGCAGTGCGAGGGGGACAGGGGGCGGCACAGATACGCAGTATTTT. Amino acids: CSARGTGGGTDTQYF.

There are many counts of this clonotype. The chain combines TRBV27 with TRBJ1-6, with unresolved D. Germline CDR1 and CDR2: MNHEY and SMNVEV (reference sequence). The CDR3 runs to 13 residues. V lost 5 bases and J 11 bases, leaving 13 bases between the germline ends. The CDR3 nucleotides are TGTGCCAGCAGTCCCAATATGAGTCCACCCCTCCACTTT. Its translation: CASSPNMSPPLHF.

This clonotype appeared many times. The chain recombines TRBV6-1 with TRBJ1-1; weak D call: TRBD1 (5 bases). This CDR3 is 15 amino acids long. Trimming shortened V by 3 bases and J by 0 bases, and 11 bases separated the two germline ends. Germline CDR1 is MNHNS and CDR2 is SASEGT. For the CDR3, the DNA is TGTGCCAGCAGTGACAGGGTACCTATGAACACTGAAGCTTTCTTT. Protein: CASSDRVPMNTEAFF.

The rearrangement links TRBV6-1 to TRBJ1-5; 8 nucleotides match TRBD1. Germline V lookup: CDR1 MNHNS, CDR2 SASEGT. The CDR3 contains 17 residues. The ends lost 6 bases at V and 2 bases at J; junction bases unmatched: 12. The CDR3 sequence is CASSQTGAVGGNQPQHF. Here the CDR3 DNA reads TGTGCCAGCAGCCAGACAGGGGCGGTGGGGGGCAATCAGCCCCAGCATTTT.

This clonotype turned up a few times. The V call is TRBV5-1, the J call TRBJ2-6, with D unresolved. Germline CDR1 reads SGHRS; CDR2 reads YFSETQ. This CDR3 is 15 amino acids long. V shed 0 bases and J shed 0 bases, with 4 bases lying between them. The CDR3 DNA reads TGCGCCAGCAGCTTGGCGGTCTCTGGGGCCAACGTCCTGACTTTC. This translates into CASSLAVSGANVLTF.

This clonotype was counted only a few times. This sequence joins TRBV3-1 and TRBJ2-1; D is undetermined. CDR3 size: 11 residues. Per the germline V gene, CDR1 is LGHDT and CDR2 is YNNKEL (reference sequence). V dropped 0 bases and J dropped 10 bases, with 4 bases sitting between them. The CDR3 here is CASSQDWEQFF. CDR3 in DNA: TGTGCCAGCAGCCAAGATTGGGAGCAGTTCTTC.

This clonotype was seen only once. A read error may be the cause here, since a much bigger clone is one base away. This sequence joins TRBV24-1 and TRBJ2-3, with D perhaps being TRBD1 or TRBD2 (5 bases each). Germline values: CDR1 KGHDR, CDR2 SFDVKD. V lost 0 bases and J lost 0, with 18 bases in between. CDR3 size: 19 residues. CDR3 nucleotides: TGTGCCACCAGTGATTTGCGAGGCAGGGACGGATCTAGCACAGATACGCAGTATTTT. The encoded protein is CATSDLRGRDGSSTDTQYF.

This clonotype was seen more than once but under ten times. This chain links TRBV7-2 with TRBJ1-1; D might be TRBD1 (5 bases). The CDR3 is 14 amino acids. Trimming removed 3 bases from V and 5 bases from J, with 13 bases in between. Germline-derived CDR1 and CDR2 are SGHTA and FQGNSA. CDR3 nucleotides: TGTGCCAGCAGCTTTGACCTTGGGGGTACTGAAGCTTTCTTT. Translated, it gives CASSFDLGGTEAFF.

This clonotype was observed a handful of times. The chain joins TRBV27 to TRBJ2-7; no definite D call. CDR3 length: 14 amino acids. The ends were cut back, 5 bases at V and 3 bases at J, with 14 bases in the middle. Germline assignment: CDR1 MNHEY and CDR2 SMNVEV (reference sequence). CDR3 nucleotides: TGTGCCAGCAGTCCGTTAGGGCTAGACTACGAGCAGTACTTC. Amino acid sequence: CASSPLGLDYEQYF.

This clonotype occurred many times. The chain links TRBV3-1 to TRBJ1-1, with no clear D. Per the germline V gene, CDR1 is LGHDT and CDR2 is YNNKEL (reference sequence). V lost 4 bases and J 14 bases, leaving 29 bases between the germline ends. This CDR3 comprises 16 residues. This CDR3 is CASSRVPLVLASPLFF. The CDR3 coding sequence is TGTGCCAGCAGCCGAGTTCCGTTGGTCTTGGCCTCGCCCCTATTCTTT.

This clonotype was recorded many times. The V gene is TRBV18, the J gene TRBJ2-5, with a weak D call TRBD2 (5 bases). V was shortened by 2 bases and J by 2 bases, with 12 bases between the two germline ends. CDR3 length equals 15 residues. CDR1 is KGHSH and CDR2 is LQKENI in the germline V gene. The CDR3 DNA is TGTGCCAGCTCACCAGCAGGAGGTTCACAAGAGACCCAGTACTTC. As protein: CASSPAGGSQETQYF.

This clonotype was picked up a small number of times. The rearrangement links TRBV20-1 to TRBJ1-4; 8 nucleotides line up with TRBD1. Germline V gene lookup returns CDR1 DFQATT and CDR2 SNEGSKA (reference sequence). The CDR3 runs 16 residues. The trim removed 0 bases at V and 3 bases at J, leaving 6 bases unmatched. The CDR3 reads CSARDFMDRANEKLFF. The CDR3 nucleotides read TGCAGTGCTAGAGATTTTATGGACAGGGCTAATGAAAAACTGTTTTTT.

In its sample, this clonotype was seen a few times. The chain couples TRBV10-3 to TRBJ2-7; D is tentatively TRBD1 or TRBD2 (5 bases each). CDR1 is ENHRY, CDR2 SYGVKD, per germline. The CDR3 is made up of 14 amino acids. Between the trimmed V and J ends, which lost 7 bases and 3 bases, there was a span of 16 bases. The CDR3 DNA reads as TGTGCCATCAAGGCGGGTGGGGCCAACTACGAGCAGTACTTC. This translates into CAIKAGGANYEQYF.

J is TRBJ1-3 and V is TRBV19; D call uncertain. This CDR3 spans 19 amino acids. Trimming cost V 1 base and J 0 bases, with 19 bases left between them. From germline, CDR1 is LNHDA and CDR2 SQIVND (reference sequence). The CDR3 sequence is CASSIVRVLPMGSGNTIYF. In DNA, the CDR3 is TGTGCCAGTAGTATAGTTCGGGTTTTACCCATGGGCTCTGGAAACACCATATATTTT.

The chain links TRBV9 to TRBJ2-6; D gene uncertain. There are 15 residues in the CDR3. Germline lookup yields CDR1 SGDLS and CDR2 YYNGEE. With 1 base removed from V and 1 base from J, the gap between germline ends came to 6 bases. The DNA for the CDR3 is TGTGCCAGCAGCGTACCCCCTTCTGGGGCCAACGTCCTGACTTTC. Protein: CASSVPPSGANVLTF.

The chain couples TRBV24-1 to TRBJ2-5; 8 bases agree with TRBD1. The CDR3 is 16 residues long. Germline V gene data show CDR1 as KGHDR and CDR2 as SFDVKD. V lost 4 bases to trimming and J lost 5 bases; unmatched junction nucleotides: 11. The CDR3 loop reads CATSDERETGAETQYF. CDR3 DNA sequence: TGTGCCACCAGTGACGAAAGAGAGACAGGGGCTGAGACCCAGTACTTC.

This clonotype was found a few times. The chain is built from TRBV24-1 and TRBJ2-3; 7 bases align to TRBD1. Looked up from germline, CDR1 is KGHDR and CDR2 is SFDVKD. The CDR3 covers 15 residues. V shed 4 bases and J 3 bases; nucleotides not matched to a gene: 6. The DNA for the CDR3 is TGTGCCACCAGTGACAAAGGGGGCCCGACAGATACGCAGTATTTT. The encoded protein is CATSDKGGPTDTQYF.